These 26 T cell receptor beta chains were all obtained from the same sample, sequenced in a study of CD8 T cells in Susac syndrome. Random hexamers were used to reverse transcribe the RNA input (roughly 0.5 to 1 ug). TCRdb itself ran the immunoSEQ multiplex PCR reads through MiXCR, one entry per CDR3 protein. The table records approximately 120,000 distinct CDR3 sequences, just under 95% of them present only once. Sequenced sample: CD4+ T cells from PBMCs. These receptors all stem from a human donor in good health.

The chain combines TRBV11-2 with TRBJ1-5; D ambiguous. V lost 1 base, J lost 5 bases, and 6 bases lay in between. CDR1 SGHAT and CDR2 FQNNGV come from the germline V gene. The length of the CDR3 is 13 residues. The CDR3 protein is CASSLVRDQPQHF. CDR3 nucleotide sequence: TGTGCCAGCAGCTTAGTTCGGGATCAGCCCCAGCATTTT.

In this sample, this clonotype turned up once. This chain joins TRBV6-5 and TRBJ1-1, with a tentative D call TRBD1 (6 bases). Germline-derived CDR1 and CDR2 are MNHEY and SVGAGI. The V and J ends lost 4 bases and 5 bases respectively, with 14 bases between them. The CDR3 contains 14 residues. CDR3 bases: TGTGCCAGCAGTTCCACACAGGGAAGGACTGAAGCTTTCTTT. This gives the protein CASSSTQGRTEAFF.

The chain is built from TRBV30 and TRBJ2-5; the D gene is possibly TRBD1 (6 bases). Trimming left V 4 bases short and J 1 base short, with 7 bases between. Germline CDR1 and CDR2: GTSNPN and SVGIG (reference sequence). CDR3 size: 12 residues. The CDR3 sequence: CAWMDSQETQYF. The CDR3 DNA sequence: TGTGCCTGGATGGACAGCCAAGAGACCCAGTACTTC.

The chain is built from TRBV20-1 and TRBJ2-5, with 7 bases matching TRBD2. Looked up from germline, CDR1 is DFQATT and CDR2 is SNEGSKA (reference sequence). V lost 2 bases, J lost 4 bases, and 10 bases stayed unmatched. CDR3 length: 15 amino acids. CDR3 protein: CSARWASGRGETQYF. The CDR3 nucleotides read TGCAGTGCTAGATGGGCTAGCGGAAGGGGAGAGACCCAGTACTTC.

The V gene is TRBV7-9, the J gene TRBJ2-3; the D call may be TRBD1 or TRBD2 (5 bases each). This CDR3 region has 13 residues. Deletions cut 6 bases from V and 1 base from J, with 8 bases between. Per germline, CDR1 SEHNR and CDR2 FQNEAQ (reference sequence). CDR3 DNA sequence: TGTGCCAGCAGAGGGACGGGCACAGATACGCAGTATTTT. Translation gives CASRGTGTDTQYF.

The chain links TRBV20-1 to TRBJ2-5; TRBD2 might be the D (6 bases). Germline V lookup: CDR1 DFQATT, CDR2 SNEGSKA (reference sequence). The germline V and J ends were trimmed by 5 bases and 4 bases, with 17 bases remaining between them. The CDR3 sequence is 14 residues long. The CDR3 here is CSAPSEGRGETQYF. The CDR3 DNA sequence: TGCAGTGCTCCAAGCGAGGGGCGGGGAGAGACCCAGTACTTC.

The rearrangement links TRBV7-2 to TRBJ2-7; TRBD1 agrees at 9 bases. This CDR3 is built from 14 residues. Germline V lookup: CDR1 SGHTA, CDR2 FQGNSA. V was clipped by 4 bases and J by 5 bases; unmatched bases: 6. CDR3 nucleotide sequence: TGTGCCAGCAGCTCCCGGACAGGGGTCAACGAGCAGTACTTC. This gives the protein CASSSRTGVNEQYF.

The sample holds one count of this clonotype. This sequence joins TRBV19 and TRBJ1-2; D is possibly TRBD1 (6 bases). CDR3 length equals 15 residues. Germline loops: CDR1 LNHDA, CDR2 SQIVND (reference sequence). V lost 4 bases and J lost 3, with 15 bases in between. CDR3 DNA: TGTGCCAGTAGTAGACAGGTCCTTGGACACTATGGCTACACCTTC. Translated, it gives CASSRQVLGHYGYTF.

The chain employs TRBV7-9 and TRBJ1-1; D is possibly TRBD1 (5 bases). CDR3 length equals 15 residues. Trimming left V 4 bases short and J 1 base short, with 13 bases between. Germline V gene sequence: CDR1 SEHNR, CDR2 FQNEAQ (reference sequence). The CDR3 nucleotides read TGTGCCAGCAGCTCCACCGGGACTTGGAACACTGAAGCTTTCTTT. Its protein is CASSSTGTWNTEAFF.

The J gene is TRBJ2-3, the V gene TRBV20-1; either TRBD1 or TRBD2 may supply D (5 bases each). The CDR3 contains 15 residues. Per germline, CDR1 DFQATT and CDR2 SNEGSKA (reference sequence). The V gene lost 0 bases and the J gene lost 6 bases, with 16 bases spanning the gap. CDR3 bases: TGCAGTGCTAGAGATTTTCAGGGACCGGCGGATACGCAGTATTTT. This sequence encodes CSARDFQGPADTQYF.

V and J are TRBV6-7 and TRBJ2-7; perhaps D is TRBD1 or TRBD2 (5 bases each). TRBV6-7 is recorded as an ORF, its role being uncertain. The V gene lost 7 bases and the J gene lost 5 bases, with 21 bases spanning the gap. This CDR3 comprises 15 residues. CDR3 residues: CASTLGRDQRDEQYF. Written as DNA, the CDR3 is TGTGCCAGCACCTTAGGCCGGGACCAACGGGACGAGCAGTACTTC.

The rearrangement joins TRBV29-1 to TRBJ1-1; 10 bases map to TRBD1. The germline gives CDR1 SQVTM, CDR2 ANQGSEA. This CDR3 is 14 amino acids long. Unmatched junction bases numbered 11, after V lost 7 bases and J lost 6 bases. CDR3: CSATGTGVIAEAFF. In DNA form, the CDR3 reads TGCAGCGCAACCGGGACAGGGGTCATTGCTGAAGCTTTCTTT.

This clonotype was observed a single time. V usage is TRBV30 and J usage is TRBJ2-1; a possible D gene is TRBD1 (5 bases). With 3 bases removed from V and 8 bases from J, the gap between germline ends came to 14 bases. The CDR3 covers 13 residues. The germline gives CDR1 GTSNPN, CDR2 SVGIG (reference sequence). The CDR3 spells CAWSDGAVYEQFF. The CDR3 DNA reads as TGTGCCTGGAGCGATGGGGCCGTATATGAGCAGTTCTTC.

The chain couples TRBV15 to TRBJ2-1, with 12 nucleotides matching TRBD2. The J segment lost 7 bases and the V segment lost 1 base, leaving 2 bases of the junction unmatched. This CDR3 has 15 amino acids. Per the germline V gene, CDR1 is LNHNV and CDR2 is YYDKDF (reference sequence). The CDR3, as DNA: TGTGCCACCAGCAGAGGACTAGCGGGAGTGAATGAGCAGTTCTTC. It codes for CATSRGLAGVNEQFF.

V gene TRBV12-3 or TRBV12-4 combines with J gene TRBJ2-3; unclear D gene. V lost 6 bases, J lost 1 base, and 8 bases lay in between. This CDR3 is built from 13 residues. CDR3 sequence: CASRRAGTDTQYF. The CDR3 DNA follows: TGTGCCAGCAGACGGGCCGGCACAGATACGCAGTATTTT.

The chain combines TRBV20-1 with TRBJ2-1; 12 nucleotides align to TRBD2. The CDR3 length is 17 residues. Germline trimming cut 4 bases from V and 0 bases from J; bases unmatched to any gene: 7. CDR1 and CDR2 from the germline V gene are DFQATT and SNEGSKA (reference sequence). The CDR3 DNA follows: TGCAGTGCTACCGAAGGACTAGCGGGGATCTCCTACAATGAGCAGTTCTTC. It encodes CSATEGLAGISYNEQFF.

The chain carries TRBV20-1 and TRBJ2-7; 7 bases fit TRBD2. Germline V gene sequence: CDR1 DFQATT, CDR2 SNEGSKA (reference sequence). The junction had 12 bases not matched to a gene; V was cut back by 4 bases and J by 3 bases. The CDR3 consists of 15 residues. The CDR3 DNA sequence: TGCAGTGCTAACCTAGCGGAGAGAAATAGCTACGAGCAGTACTTC. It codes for CSANLAERNSYEQYF.

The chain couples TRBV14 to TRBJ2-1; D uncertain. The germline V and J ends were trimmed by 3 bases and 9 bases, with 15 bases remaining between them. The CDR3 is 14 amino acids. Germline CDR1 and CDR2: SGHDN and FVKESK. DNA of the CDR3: TGTGCCAGCAGCCAGGAAGCTAAGGGTGGTGAGCAGTTCTTC. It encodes CASSQEAKGGEQFF.

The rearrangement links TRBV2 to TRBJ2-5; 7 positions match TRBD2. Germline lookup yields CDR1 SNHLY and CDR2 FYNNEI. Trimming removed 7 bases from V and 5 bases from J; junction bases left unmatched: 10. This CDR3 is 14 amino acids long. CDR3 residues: CASTPSAGGETQYF. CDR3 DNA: TGTGCCAGCACTCCTAGCGCCGGGGGGGAGACCCAGTACTTC.

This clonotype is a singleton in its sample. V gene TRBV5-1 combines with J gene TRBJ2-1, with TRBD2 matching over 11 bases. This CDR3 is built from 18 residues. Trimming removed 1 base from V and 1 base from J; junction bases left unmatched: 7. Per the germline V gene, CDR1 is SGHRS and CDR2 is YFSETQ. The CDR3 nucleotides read TGCGCCAGCAGCTTGTCATCCTCTAGCGGGGGGTCCTACAATGAGCAGTTCTTC. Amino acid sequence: CASSLSSSSGGSYNEQFF.

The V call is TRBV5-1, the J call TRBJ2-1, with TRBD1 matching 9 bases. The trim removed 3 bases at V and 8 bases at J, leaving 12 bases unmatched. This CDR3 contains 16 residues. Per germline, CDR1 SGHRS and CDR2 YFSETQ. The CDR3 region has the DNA TGCGCCAGCAGCTACCTCCTCAGGACAGGGGAAGATGAGCAGTTCTTC. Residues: CASSYLLRTGEDEQFF. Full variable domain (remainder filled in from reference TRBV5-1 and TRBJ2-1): KAGVTQTPRYLIKTRGQQVTLSCSPISGHRSVSWYQQTPGQGLQFLFEYFSETQRNKGNFPGRFSGRQFSNSRSEMNVSTLELGDSALYLCASSYLLRTGEDEQFFGPGTRLTVL.

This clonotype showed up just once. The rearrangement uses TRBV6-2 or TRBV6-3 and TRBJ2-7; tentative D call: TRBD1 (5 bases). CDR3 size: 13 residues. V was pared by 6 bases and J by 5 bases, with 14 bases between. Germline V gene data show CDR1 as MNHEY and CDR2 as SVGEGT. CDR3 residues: CASSKPQGHEQYF. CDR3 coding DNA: TGTGCCAGCAGCAAACCCCAGGGCCACGAGCAGTACTTC.

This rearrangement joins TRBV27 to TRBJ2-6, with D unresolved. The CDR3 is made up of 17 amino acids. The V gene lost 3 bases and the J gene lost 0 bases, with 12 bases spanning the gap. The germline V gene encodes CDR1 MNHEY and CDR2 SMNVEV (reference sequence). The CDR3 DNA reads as TGTGCCAGCAGTTTGGAACGGTTACCCTCTGGGGCCAACGTCCTGACTTTC. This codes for CASSLERLPSGANVLTF.

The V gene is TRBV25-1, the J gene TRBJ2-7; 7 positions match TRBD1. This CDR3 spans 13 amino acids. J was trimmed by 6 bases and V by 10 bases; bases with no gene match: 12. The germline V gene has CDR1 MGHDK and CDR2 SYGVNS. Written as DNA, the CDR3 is TGTGCCACAGAACAGGGGACCTCTTCCGAGCAGTACTTC. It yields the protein CATEQGTSSEQYF.

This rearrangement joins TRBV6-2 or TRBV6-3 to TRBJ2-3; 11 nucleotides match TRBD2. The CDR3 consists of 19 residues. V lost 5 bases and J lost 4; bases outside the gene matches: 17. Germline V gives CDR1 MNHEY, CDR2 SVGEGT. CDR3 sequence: CASSARASGRTIPPDTQYF. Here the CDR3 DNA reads TGTGCCAGCAGTGCCCGGGCTAGCGGGAGGACCATACCCCCAGATACGCAGTATTTT.

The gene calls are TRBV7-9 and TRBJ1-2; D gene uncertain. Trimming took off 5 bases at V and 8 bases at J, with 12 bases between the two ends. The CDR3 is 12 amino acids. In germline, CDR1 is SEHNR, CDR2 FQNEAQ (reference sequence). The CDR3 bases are TGTGCCAGCAGCCCCGTGAATCGGGGCTACACCTTC. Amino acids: CASSPVNRGYTF.